This is a list of T cell receptor beta chains from one sample in a study of CXCR4 blockade with PD-1 therapy in pancreatic cancer. Using immunoSEQ multiplex PCR, the repertoire was profiled, and TCRdb retains in-frame clones only, with some absent. Here the sample spans a few thousand clones, almost 50% being singletons. Sequenced: tumor tissue. The source of these receptors is a human donor with pancreatic ductal adenocarcinoma. CDR3s leave out the opening cysteine and the closing phenylalanine or tryptophan.

TRBV29-1	TRBJ2-1	SVEGQGQYNEQF
TRBV25-1	TRBJ1-4	ASSASSGPSNEKLF
TRBV28	TRBJ2-7	ASSLPGTGKYEQY
TRBV10-3	TRBJ2-5	AISEFGGKETQY
TRBV9	TRBJ2-7	ASTRSDGPIAEQY
TRBV29-1	TRBJ2-3	SVHRFSPDTQY
TRBV12-5	TRBJ2-2	ASGLEGAANTGELF
TRBV30	TRBJ2-7	AWKGASYEQY
TRBV9	TRBJ2-1	ASSLSGTSGNEQF
TRBV19	TRBJ2-7	ASSMASGTLYEQY
TRBV19	TRBJ1-1	ASSAETGSRTEAF
TRBV7-4	TRBJ2-1	ASSLRPRGQSSYNEQF
TRBV9	TRBJ2-7	ASSLGTSGTWDYEQY
TRBV7-7	TRBJ2-7	ASSHRQGDPYEQY
TRBV28	TRBJ1-4	ASSLNRFSDRANEKLF
TRBV14	TRBJ1-4	ASSPRGEKLF
TRBV12-5	TRBJ2-2	ASGASGDGELF
TRBV6-8	TRBJ1-4	ASSHRGSDEKLF
TRBV28	TRBJ2-1	ASSFYISGLAGNNEQF
TRBV6-8	TRBJ2-3	ASSNGGSGRWATQY
TRBV4-1	TRBJ2-1	ASSLRLESYNEQF
TRBV19	TRBJ2-3	ASSTGTGNADTQY